The 25 T cell receptor beta chains presented below share a single source sample, sequenced in a study of control samples from healthy donors and cancer patients. Sequenced by immunoSEQ multiplex PCR; TCRdb stores in-frame clones only, minus some. The sample carries some 130,000 clones, approximately 91% recorded once. Sequenced: blood. The origin of the receptors is a woman in her twenties or thirties in good health.

V and J are TRBV6-1 and TRBJ2-7; TRBD1 aligns across 9 bases. This CDR3 region has 14 residues. CDR1 is MNHNS and CDR2 is SASEGT in the germline V gene. After removal of 2 bases from V and 6 bases from J, the junction contained 5 bases not matched to a gene. CDR3 nucleotide sequence: TGTGCCAGCAGTGAATCGGGACAGGGAGGCGAGCAGTACTTC. Protein: CASSESGQGGEQYF.

V and J are TRBV5-3 and TRBJ1-2, with a tentative D call TRBD1 (5 bases). TRBV5-3 is assigned to the ORF class and has an uncertain function. Trimming left V 4 bases short and J 4 bases short, with 23 bases between. The CDR3 sequence is 17 residues long. CDR3 region: CARSHETTKTARYGYTF. DNA of the CDR3: TGTGCCAGAAGCCATGAAACAACCAAGACAGCGCGCTATGGCTACACCTTC.

This chain links TRBV7-3 with TRBJ1-1, with 9 bases aligning to TRBD1. Trimming took 5 bases from V and 4 from J; bases not matched to a gene: 2. Germline CDR1 reads SGHTA; CDR2 reads FQGTGA. This CDR3 is built from 13 residues. The CDR3 DNA sequence: TGTGCCAGCAGCCAGACAGGGGGCACTGAAGCTTTCTTT. Its protein product is CASSQTGGTEAFF.

The chain has TRBV5-4 and TRBJ1-5; D uncertain. Germline V gives CDR1 SGHNT, CDR2 YYREEE (reference sequence). CDR3 length: 16 residues. The V end was cut by 8 bases, the J end by 2 bases, with 20 bases between. The CDR3 spells CARSVGRVEGNQPQHF. The DNA of the CDR3 is TGTGCCAGATCGGTAGGACGGGTCGAAGGCAATCAGCCCCAGCATTTT.

V gene TRBV29-1 combines with J gene TRBJ1-1, with 9 bases that match TRBD1. The CDR3 has 14 amino acids. The V and J ends lost 6 bases and 3 bases, in that order; junction bases with no gene match: 8. The germline V gene has CDR1 SQVTM and CDR2 ANQGSEA. This CDR3 is CSVRQGGGYTEAFF. The CDR3 nucleotides read TGCAGCGTCAGACAGGGGGGGGGCTACACTGAAGCTTTCTTT.

The V and J genes are TRBV28 and TRBJ1-6; D possibly corresponds to TRBD1 (6 bases). Germline V gives CDR1 MDHEN, CDR2 SYDVKM. The V and J ends lost 3 bases and 9 bases respectively, with 12 bases between them. This CDR3 region has 14 residues. Here the CDR3 DNA reads TGTGCCAGCAGTTTGGAACAGGGCGCTTCACCCCTCCACTTT. This encodes CASSLEQGASPLHF.

This clone appeared once. This chain connects TRBV7-2 to TRBJ2-3; no clear D gene. This CDR3 is 14 amino acids long. Per the germline V gene, CDR1 is SGHTA and CDR2 is FQGNSA. V lost 5 bases and J lost 2, with 11 bases in between. DNA for the CDR3: TGTGCCAGCAGCCCCGGATTGGTCACAGATACGCAGTATTTT. Protein sequence: CASSPGLVTDTQYF.

The chain couples TRBV3-1 (or the pseudogene TRBV3-2) to TRBJ1-2, with D perhaps TRBD1 (5 bases). V dropped 1 base and J dropped 5 bases, with 17 bases sitting between them. The germline V gene encodes CDR1 LGHDT and CDR2 YNNKEL (reference sequence). CDR3 length: 16 residues. CDR3 sequence: CASSQGLGGADYGYTF. For the CDR3, the DNA is TGTGCCAGCAGCCAAGGCTTAGGAGGGGCCGATTATGGCTACACCTTC.

The V call is TRBV7-9, the J call TRBJ2-3; D uncertain. The CDR3 consists of 12 residues. CDR1 is SEHNR, CDR2 FQNEAQ, per germline (reference sequence). The V and J ends lost 5 bases and 2 bases respectively, with 5 bases between them. This CDR3 reads CASSRHTDTQYF. CDR3 nucleotide sequence: TGTGCCAGCAGCCGGCACACAGATACGCAGTATTTT.

This clone was seen a handful of times. V is TRBV4-2 and J is TRBJ2-3; D is unresolved. The germline V gene encodes CDR1 LGHNA and CDR2 YNFKEQ. V lost 0 bases and J lost 4, with 8 bases in between. CDR3 length: 14 residues. The CDR3 spells CASSQDISSDTQYF. The CDR3 DNA reads TGTGCCAGCAGCCAAGATATTAGCTCAGATACGCAGTATTTT.

The V gene is TRBV29-1, the J gene TRBJ2-7; D not certain. Per the germline V gene, CDR1 is SQVTM and CDR2 is ANQGSEA. The CDR3 is made up of 12 amino acids. The V and J ends lost 1 base and 5 bases respectively, with 9 bases between them. CDR3 sequence (DNA): TGCAGCGTTGAAGTAACTCGTCACGAGCAGTACTTC. Translation: CSVEVTRHEQYF.

This chain uses TRBV19 with TRBJ2-7; D might be TRBD2 (6 bases). Per the germline V gene, CDR1 is LNHDA and CDR2 is SQIVND (reference sequence). CDR3 size: 15 residues. Trimming took off 5 bases at V and 7 bases at J, with 21 bases between the two ends. This chain's CDR3 is CASSPSTLATFEQYF. The DNA of the CDR3 is TGTGCCAGTAGTCCGTCGACACTAGCCACTTTTGAGCAGTACTTC.

This chain links TRBV2 with TRBJ1-3; D unclear. The CDR3 is 14 residues long. The V end lost 2 bases, the J end lost 4 bases, and 9 bases lay between the germline ends. Germline V gene data show CDR1 as SNHLY and CDR2 as FYNNEI. The CDR3 DNA reads TGTGCCAGCAGTGAACAGGCGAGCGGAAACACCATATATTTT. This gives the protein CASSEQASGNTIYF.

V and J are TRBV4-1 and TRBJ1-1; no reliable D call. The V end was cut by 0 bases, the J end by 1 base, with 3 bases between. The CDR3 consists of 13 residues. Germline CDR1 reads MGHRA; CDR2 reads YSYEKL. The CDR3 loop reads CASSQEQNTEAFF. DNA of the CDR3: TGCGCCAGCAGCCAAGAGCAGAACACTGAAGCTTTCTTT.

The genes are TRBV18 and TRBJ1-4, with TRBD1 as a possible D gene (5 bases). The CDR3 is 13 residues long. The V end lost 1 base, the J end lost 8 bases, and 8 bases lay between the germline ends. Germline V lookup: CDR1 KGHSH, CDR2 LQKENI. As DNA, the CDR3 is TGTGCCAGCTCACCACAGGGGACGGAAAAACTGTTTTTT. Its protein product is CASSPQGTEKLFF.

The chain carries TRBV3-1 (or the pseudogene TRBV3-2) and TRBJ2-1; D might be TRBD1 or TRBD2, each matching 5 bases. The V gene's germline CDR1 is LGHDT and CDR2 YNNKEL (reference sequence). There are 16 residues in the CDR3. V was pared by 1 base and J by 10 bases, with 20 bases between. The CDR3 region is CASSQGGSGLTKEQFF. In DNA form, the CDR3 reads TGTGCCAGCAGCCAAGGGGGGAGCGGATTGACTAAAGAGCAGTTCTTC.

This chain uses TRBV7-6 with TRBJ2-5, with 9 bases lining up with TRBD2. The CDR3 sequence is 16 residues long. V lost 1 base, J lost 5 bases, and 8 bases stayed unmatched. CDR1 is SGHVS, CDR2 FNYEAQ, per germline. This CDR3 reads CASSLVGSGSGETQYF. In DNA, the CDR3 is TGTGCCAGCAGCTTAGTTGGTAGCGGGAGTGGGGAGACCCAGTACTTC.

J is TRBJ1-2 and V is TRBV6-5, with D perhaps matching TRBD1 (5 bases). Germline assignment: CDR1 MNHEY and CDR2 SVGAGI. V was shortened by 0 bases and J by 4 bases, with 9 bases between the two germline ends. The CDR3 loop spans 14 amino acids. CDR3 in amino acids: CASSYSKQGYGYTF. DNA of the CDR3: TGTGCCAGCAGTTACTCGAAGCAGGGCTATGGCTACACCTTC.

J is TRBJ2-7 and V is TRBV12-5; D is possibly TRBD2 (5 bases). The CDR3 has 12 residues. Germline-derived CDR1 and CDR2 are LGHNT and FRNRAP. Trimming took off 5 bases at V and 6 bases at J, with 11 bases between the two ends. The DNA for the CDR3 is TGTGCTAGTGGTCGGACTGTCCTCGAGCAGTACTTC. Its translation: CASGRTVLEQYF.

The V gene is TRBV30, the J gene TRBJ1-2; D unresolved. V gave up 1 base and J gave up 3 bases, with 9 bases separating them. The CDR3 loop spans 13 amino acids. Germline-derived CDR1 and CDR2 are GTSNPN and SVGIG (reference sequence). This CDR3 reads CAWSEGRDYGYTF. DNA for the CDR3: TGTGCCTGGAGTGAAGGAAGAGACTATGGCTACACCTTC.

V usage is TRBV24-1 and J usage is TRBJ2-1; possibly TRBD2 for D (5 bases). Germline loops: CDR1 KGHDR, CDR2 SFDVKD. Trimming pared 2 bases from V and 7 bases from J, leaving 17 bases between. The CDR3 is made up of 16 amino acids. DNA for the CDR3: TGTGCCACCAGTGATTCTAGCACGCTCCCCGATAATGAGCAGTTCTTC. Protein product: CATSDSSTLPDNEQFF.

The chain combines TRBV20-1 with TRBJ2-3; D is ambiguous. The ends were cut back, 0 bases at V and 6 bases at J, with 4 bases in the middle. Germline V gene data show CDR1 as DFQATT and CDR2 as SNEGSKA (reference sequence). The CDR3 contains 11 residues. CDR3 DNA sequence: TGCAGTGCTAGAGATATGGATACGCAGTATTTT. Its protein is CSARDMDTQYF.

In its sample, this clone was seen once. The chain combines TRBV28 with TRBJ2-5, with a possible D match to TRBD2 (5 bases). Trimming cost V 3 bases and J 7 bases, with 12 bases left between them. Per the germline V gene, CDR1 is MDHEN and CDR2 is SYDVKM. This CDR3 comprises 13 residues. CDR3 DNA: TGTGCCAGCAGTTTGGGCGGGCTCGCGACCCAGTACTTC. This translates into CASSLGGLATQYF.

This rearrangement joins TRBV19 to TRBJ1-1, with D maybe TRBD1 (6 bases). Germline-derived CDR1 and CDR2 are LNHDA and SQIVND (reference sequence). Trimming shortened V by 4 bases and J by 2 bases, and 14 bases separated the two germline ends. The CDR3 sequence is 15 residues long. The CDR3 here is CASSTALGTNTEAFF. The CDR3 DNA sequence: TGTGCCAGTAGTACCGCGCTTGGGACAAACACTGAAGCTTTCTTT.

The genes are TRBV11-3 and TRBJ2-2; the D gene is possibly TRBD1 (6 bases). CDR3 length: 14 amino acids. V was cut by 4 bases and J by 6 bases, with 12 bases left in between. CDR1 is SGHNT and CDR2 is YENEEA in the germline V gene. The CDR3 DNA is TGTGCCAGCAGCTCCCTGACAGGAGCCGGGGAGCTGTTTTTT. This sequence encodes CASSSLTGAGELFF.